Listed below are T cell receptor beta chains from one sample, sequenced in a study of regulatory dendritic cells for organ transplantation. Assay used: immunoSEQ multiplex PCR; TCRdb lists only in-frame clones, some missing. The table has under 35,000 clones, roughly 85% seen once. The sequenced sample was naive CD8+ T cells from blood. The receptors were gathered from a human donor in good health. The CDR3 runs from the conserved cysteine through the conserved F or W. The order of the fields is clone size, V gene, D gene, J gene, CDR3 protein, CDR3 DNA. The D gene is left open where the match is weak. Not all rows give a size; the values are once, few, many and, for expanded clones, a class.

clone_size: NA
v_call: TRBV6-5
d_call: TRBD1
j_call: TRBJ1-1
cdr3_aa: CASSTWTGSDTEAFF
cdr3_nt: TGTGCCAGCAGTACCTGGACAGGGAGTGACACTGAAGCTTTCTTT

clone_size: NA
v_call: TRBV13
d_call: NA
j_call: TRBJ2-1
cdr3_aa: CASSSGQSPYNEQFF
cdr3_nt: TGTGCCAGCAGCTCCGGACAGAGCCCCTACAATGAGCAGTTCTTC

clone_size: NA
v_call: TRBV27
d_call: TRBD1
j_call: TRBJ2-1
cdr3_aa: CASRPGTGGYNEQFF
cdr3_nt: TGTGCCAGCAGGCCCGGGACAGGGGGGTACAATGAGCAGTTCTTC

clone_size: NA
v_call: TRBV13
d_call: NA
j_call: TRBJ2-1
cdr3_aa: CASTSPGGPTYNEQFF
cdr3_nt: TGTGCCAGCACCTCCCCTGGGGGCCCTACCTACAATGAGCAGTTCTTC

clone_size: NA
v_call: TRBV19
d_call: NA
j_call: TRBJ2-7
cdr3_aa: CASSMEDRFYEQYF
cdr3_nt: TGTGCCAGTAGTATGGAGGACCGCTTCTACGAGCAGTACTTC

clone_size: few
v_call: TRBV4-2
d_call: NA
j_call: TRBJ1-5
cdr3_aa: CASSQDRTTSNQPQHF
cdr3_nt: TGTGCCAGCAGCCAAGATAGAACCACTAGCAATCAGCCCCAGCATTTT

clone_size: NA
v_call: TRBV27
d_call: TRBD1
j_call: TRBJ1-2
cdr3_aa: CASSETGGSYGYTF
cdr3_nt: TGTGCCAGCAGTGAGACAGGGGGCAGCTATGGCTACACCTTC

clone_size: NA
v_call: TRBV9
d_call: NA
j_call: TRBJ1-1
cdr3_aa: CASSAREGMNTEAFF
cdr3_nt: TGTGCCAGCAGCGCCCGGGAGGGTATGAACACTGAAGCTTTCTTT

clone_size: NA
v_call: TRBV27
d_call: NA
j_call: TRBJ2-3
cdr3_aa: CASSRVGAPGDTQYF
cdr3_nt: TGTGCCAGCAGCCGCGTTGGGGCCCCAGGAGATACGCAGTATTTT

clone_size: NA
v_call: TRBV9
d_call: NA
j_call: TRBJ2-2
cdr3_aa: CASGAGTGELFF
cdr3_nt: TGTGCCAGCGGAGCTGGTACCGGGGAGCTGTTTTTT

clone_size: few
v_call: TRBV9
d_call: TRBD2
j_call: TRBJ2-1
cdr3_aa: CASSDLAGGRWNEQFF
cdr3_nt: TGTGCCAGCAGCGACCTAGCGGGGGGCCGGTGGAATGAGCAGTTCTTC

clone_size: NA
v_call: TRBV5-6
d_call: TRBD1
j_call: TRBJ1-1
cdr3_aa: CASSLMAWGQTEAFF
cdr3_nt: TGTGCCAGCAGCTTAATGGCGTGGGGACAGACTGAAGCTTTCTTT

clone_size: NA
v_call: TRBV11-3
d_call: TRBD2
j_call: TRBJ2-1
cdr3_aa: CASSPLAGGRNEQFF
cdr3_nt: TGTGCCAGCAGCCCCTTAGCGGGGGGGCGAAATGAGCAGTTCTTC

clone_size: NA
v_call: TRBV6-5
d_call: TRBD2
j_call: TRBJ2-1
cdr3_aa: CASSPGTSVNNEQFF
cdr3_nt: TGTGCCAGCAGCCCCGGGACTAGCGTCAACAATGAGCAGTTCTTC

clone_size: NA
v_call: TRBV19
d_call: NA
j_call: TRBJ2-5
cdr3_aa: CASLGRGTETQYF
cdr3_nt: TGTGCCAGTTTGGGCAGGGGAACGGAGACCCAGTACTTC

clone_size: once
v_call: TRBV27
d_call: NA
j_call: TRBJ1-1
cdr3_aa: CASSTTRGRDTEAFF
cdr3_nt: TGTGCCAGCAGTACAACCAGGGGAAGGGATACTGAAGCTTTCTTT

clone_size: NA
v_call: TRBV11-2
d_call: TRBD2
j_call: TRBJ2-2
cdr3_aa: CASSPGGLANTGELFF
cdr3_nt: TGTGCCAGCAGCCCGGGAGGACTAGCGAACACCGGGGAGCTGTTTTTT

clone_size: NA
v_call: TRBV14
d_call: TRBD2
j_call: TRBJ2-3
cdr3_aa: CASSQGTRLAGSTDTQYF
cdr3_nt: TGTGCCAGCAGCCAAGGAACTCGACTAGCGGGCAGCACAGATACGCAGTATTTT

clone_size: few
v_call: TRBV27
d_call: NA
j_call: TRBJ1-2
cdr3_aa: CASSQITGINGYTF
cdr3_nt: TGTGCCAGCAGCCAGATTACAGGGATTAATGGCTACACCTTC

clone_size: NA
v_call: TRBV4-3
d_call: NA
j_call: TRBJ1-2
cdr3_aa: CASSLSDTNSYGYTF
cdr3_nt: TGCGCCAGCAGCCTATCTGACACAAATAGCTATGGCTACACCTTC

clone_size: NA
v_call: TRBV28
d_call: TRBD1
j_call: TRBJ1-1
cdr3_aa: CASSLSTGGSNTEAFF
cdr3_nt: TGTGCCAGCAGTTTATCTACAGGGGGGTCGAACACTGAAGCTTTCTTT

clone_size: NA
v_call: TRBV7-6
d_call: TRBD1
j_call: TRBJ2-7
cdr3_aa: CASSSGTGSYEQYF
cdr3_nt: TGTGCCAGCAGCTCCGGGACAGGGTCCTACGAGCAGTACTTC

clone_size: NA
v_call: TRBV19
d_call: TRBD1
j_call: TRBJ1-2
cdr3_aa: CASSITGTGNGYTF
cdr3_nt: TGTGCCAGTAGTATCACCGGGACAGGGAATGGCTACACCTTC

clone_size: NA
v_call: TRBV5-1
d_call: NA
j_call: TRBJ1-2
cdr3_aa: CASSSRGEDYGYTF
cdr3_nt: TGCGCCAGCAGCTCCAGGGGTGAGGACTATGGCTACACCTTC

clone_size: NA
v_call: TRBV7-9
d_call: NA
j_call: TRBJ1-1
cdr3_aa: CASSPEEQGRVFLPEAFF
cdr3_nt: TGTGCCAGCAGCCCCGAGGAACAGGGCCGCGTGTTCTTACCAGAAGCTTTCTTT

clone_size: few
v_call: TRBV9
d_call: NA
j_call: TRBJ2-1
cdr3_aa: CASSVRENEQFF
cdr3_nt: TGTGCCAGCAGCGTCCGAGAGAATGAGCAGTTCTTC

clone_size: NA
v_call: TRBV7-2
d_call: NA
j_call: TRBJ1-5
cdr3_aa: CASSLALRSPQHF
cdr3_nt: TGTGCCAGCAGCTTAGCCCTCCGGTCGCCCCAGCATTTT

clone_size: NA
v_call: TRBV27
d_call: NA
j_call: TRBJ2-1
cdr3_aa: CASSLEGGNYYNEQFF
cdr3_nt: TGTGCCAGCAGTTTAGAAGGGGGTAACTACTACAATGAGCAGTTCTTC

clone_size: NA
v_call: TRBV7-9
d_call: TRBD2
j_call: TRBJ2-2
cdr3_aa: CASSLVFGGKRTGELFF
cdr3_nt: TGTGCCAGCAGCTTAGTCTTCGGGGGGAAAAGGACCGGGGAGCTGTTTTTT

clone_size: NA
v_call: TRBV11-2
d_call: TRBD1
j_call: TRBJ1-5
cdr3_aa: CASSPQPPDRVLDQPQHF
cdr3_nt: TGTGCCAGCAGCCCACAACCCCCCGACAGGGTACTAGATCAGCCCCAGCATTTT

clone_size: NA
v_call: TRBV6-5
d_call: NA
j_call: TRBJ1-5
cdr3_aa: CASWGGGSNQPQHF
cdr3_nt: TGTGCCAGCTGGGGAGGGGGTAGCAATCAGCCCCAGCATTTT

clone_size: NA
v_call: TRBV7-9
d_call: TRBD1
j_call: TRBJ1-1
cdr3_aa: CASSNQGVNTEAFF
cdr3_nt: TGTGCCAGCAGCAATCAGGGGGTGAACACTGAAGCTTTCTTT

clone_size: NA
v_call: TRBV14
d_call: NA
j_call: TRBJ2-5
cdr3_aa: CASSQDRRTQYQETQYF
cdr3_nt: TGTGCCAGCAGCCAAGATAGGCGGACTCAGTACCAAGAGACCCAGTACTTC

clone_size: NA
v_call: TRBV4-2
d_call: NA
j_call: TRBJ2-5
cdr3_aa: CASSQGHAIQETQYF
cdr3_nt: TGTGCCAGCAGCCAAGGACACGCGATCCAAGAGACCCAGTACTTC

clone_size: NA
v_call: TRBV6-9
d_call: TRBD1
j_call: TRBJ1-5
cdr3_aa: CASSSGGSGQPQHF
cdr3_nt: TGTGCCAGCAGCTCAGGGGGAAGCGGGCAGCCCCAGCATTTT

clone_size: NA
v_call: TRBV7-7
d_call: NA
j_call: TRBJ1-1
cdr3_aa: CASSLEESTEAFF
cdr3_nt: TGTGCCAGCAGCTTAGAGGAGAGCACTGAAGCTTTCTTT

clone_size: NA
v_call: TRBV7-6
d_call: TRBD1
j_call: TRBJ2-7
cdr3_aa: CASSPAVGTGGEQYF
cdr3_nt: TGTGCCAGCAGCCCAGCAGTTGGGACAGGGGGCGAGCAGTACTTC

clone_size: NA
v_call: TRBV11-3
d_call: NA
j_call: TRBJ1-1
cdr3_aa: CASSLGAHPIEAFF
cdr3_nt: TGTGCCAGCAGCTTAGGGGCCCACCCCATCGAAGCTTTCTTT

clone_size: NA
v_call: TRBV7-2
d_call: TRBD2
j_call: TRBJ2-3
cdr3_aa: CASSLRSGGGAEDTQYF
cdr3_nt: TGTGCCAGCAGCCTCCGAAGCGGCGGGGGGGCCGAAGATACGCAGTATTTT

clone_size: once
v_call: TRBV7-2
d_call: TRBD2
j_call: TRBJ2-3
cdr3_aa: CASSLLAGGQASTDTQYF
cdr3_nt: TGTGCCAGCAGTTTACTAGCGGGGGGACAAGCTAGCACAGATACGCAGTATTTT

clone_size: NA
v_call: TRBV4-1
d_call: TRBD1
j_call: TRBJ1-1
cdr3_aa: CASSHETGSTEAFF
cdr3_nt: TGCGCCAGCAGCCACGAGACAGGGAGCACTGAAGCTTTCTTT

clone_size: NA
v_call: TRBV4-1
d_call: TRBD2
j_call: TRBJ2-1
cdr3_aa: CASSQDRGGTYNEQFF
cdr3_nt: TGCGCCAGCAGCCAAGACCGGGGGGGGACCTACAATGAGCAGTTCTTC

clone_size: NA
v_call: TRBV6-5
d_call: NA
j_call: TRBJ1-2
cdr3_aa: CASSYSPGLDGYTF
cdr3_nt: TGTGCCAGCAGTTACTCGCCGGGGTTAGACGGCTACACCTTC

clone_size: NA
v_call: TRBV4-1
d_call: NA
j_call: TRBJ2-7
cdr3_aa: CASGGPGISSSYEQYF
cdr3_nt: TGCGCCAGCGGCGGGCCGGGGATCTCGAGCTCCTACGAGCAGTACTTC

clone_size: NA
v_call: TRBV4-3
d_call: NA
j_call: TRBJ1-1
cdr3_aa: CASSQGERDTEAFF
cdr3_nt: TGCGCCAGCAGCCAGGGAGAGAGGGACACTGAAGCTTTCTTT

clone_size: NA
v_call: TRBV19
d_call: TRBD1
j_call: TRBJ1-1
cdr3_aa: CASKGRIRDRGFMNTEAFF
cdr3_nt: TGTGCCAGTAAGGGCCGAATCCGGGACAGGGGATTTATGAACACTGAAGCTTTCTTT

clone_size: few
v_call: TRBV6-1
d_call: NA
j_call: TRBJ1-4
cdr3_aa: CASSERSGLSELFF
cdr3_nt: TGTGCCAGCAGTGAAAGGTCGGGCCTTAGCGAACTGTTTTTT

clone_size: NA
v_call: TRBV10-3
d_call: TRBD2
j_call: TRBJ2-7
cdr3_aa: CAISTFSGGASGTSYEQYF
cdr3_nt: TGTGCCATCAGTACCTTCTCGGGGGGTGCTAGCGGAACTTCCTACGAGCAGTACTTC

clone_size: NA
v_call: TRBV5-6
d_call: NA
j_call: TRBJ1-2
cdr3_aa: CASNHDADGYTF
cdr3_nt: TGTGCCAGCAATCATGACGCGGATGGCTACACCTTC

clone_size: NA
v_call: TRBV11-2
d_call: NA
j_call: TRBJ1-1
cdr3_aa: CASSFASYTEAFF
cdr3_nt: TGTGCCAGCAGCTTTGCCAGTTACACTGAAGCTTTCTTT

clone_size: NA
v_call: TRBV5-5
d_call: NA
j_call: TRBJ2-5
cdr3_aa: CASSSIPTGVGGETQYF
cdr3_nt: TGTGCCAGCAGCTCGATCCCGACTGGGGTAGGGGGAGAGACCCAGTACTTC

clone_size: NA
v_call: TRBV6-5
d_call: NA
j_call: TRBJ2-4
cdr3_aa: CASSSGTDAKNIQYF
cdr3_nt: TGTGCCAGCAGCTCGGGAACGGACGCCAAAAACATTCAGTACTTC

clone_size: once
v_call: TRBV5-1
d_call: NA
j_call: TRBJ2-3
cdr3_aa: CASSLRTLTDTQYF
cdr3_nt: TGCGCCAGCAGCTTGAGGACTTTAACAGATACGCAGTATTTT

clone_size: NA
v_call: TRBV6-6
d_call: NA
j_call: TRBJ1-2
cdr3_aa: CASSEARGDYGYTF
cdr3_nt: TGTGCCAGCAGCGAGGCCAGGGGAGACTATGGCTACACCTTC

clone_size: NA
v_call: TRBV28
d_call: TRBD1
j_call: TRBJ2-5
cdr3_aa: CASSPRTGGTQETQYF
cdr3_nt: TGTGCCAGCAGTCCACGGACAGGGGGCACCCAAGAGACCCAGTACTTC